What follows is one T cell receptor beta chain and its context. Its cognate antigen is unknown. These data come from a study of shared clonotypes between healthy human individuals. General study points: Non-shared clonotypes had lower generation probabilities than those shared by all four donors. Despite large depth, sorted-subset datasets appeared incompletely sequenced. Across a handful of donors, naive CD4 shared approximately 4.5%, naive CD8 approximately 3.5%, memory CD4 roughly 2.4%, memory CD8 under 0.5%.

Clones were sequenced by immunoSEQ multiplex PCR, and TCRdb holds only the in-frame ones, with some missing. The repertoire holds 2.3 million or so clones, with just over 90% as singletons. In the CD4+ fraction, cells were divided into CD45RA+ naive and CD45RA-negative memory subsets. The V gene lost 2 bases and the J gene lost 6 bases, with 13 bases spanning the gap. This CDR3 has 14 residues. Germline CDR1 is MDHEN and CDR2 is SYDVKM. Sequenced input: naive CD4+ T cells from PBMCs. Noted subset: CD45RA+ positively selected. The receptor's source is a young man in good health. Some clones in this sample may be carry-over from other donors' samples. The chain links TRBV28 to TRBJ1-2, with D maybe TRBD1 (6 bases). CDR3 sequence: CASSLDFQGNGYTF. The DNA for the CDR3 is TGTGCCAGCAGTTTAGATTTTCAGGGGAATGGCTACACCTTC.